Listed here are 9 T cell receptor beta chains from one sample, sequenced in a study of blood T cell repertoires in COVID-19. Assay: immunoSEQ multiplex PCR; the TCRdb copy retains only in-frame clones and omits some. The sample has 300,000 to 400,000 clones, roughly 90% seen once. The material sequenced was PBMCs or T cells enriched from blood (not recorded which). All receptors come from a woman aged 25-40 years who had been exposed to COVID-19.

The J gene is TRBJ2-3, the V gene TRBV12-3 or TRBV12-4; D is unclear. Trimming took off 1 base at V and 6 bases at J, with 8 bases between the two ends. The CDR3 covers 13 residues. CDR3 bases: TGTGCCAGCAGTTTAGGCTATCGGGATACGCAGTATTTT. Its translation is CASSLGYRDTQYF.

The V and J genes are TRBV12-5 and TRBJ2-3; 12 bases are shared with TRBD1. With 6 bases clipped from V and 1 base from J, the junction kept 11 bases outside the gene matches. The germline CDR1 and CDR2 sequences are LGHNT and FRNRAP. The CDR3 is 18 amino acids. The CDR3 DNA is TGTGCTAGTGGCTCCGGGACAGGGGGCCTAACGGGCACAGATACGCAGTATTTT. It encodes CASGSGTGGLTGTDTQYF.

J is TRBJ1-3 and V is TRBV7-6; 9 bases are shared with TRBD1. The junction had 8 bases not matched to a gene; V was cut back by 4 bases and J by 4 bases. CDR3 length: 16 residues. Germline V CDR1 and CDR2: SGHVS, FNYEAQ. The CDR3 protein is CASSSGQGSAGNTIYF. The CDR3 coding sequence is TGTGCCAGCAGCTCCGGACAGGGGAGCGCGGGAAACACCATATATTTT.

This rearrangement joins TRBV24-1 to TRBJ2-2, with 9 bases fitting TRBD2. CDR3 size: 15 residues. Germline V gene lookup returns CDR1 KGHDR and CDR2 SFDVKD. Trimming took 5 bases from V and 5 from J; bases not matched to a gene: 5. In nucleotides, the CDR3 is TGTGCCACCAGTGCCGCGGGGGGGCGAACCGGGGAGCTGTTTTTT. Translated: CATSAAGGRTGELFF.

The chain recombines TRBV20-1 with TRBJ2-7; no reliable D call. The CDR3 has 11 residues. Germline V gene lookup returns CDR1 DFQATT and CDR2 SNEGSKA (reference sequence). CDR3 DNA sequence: TGCAGGGGTCTAGTACCCTACGAGCAGTACTTC. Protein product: CRGLVPYEQYF.

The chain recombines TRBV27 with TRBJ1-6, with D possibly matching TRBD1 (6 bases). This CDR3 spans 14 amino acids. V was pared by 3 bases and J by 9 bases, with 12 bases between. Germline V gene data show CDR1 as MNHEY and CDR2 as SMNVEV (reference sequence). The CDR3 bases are TGTGCCAGCAGTTTTAACAGGGTCGGTTCACCCCTCCACTTT. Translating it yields CASSFNRVGSPLHF.

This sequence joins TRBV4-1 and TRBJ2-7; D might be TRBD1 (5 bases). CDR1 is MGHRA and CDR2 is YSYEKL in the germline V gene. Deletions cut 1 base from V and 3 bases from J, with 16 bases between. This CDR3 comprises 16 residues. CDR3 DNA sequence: TGCGCCAGCAGCCAAGCTACGACAGCGCCTCTCTACGAGCAGTACTTC. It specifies CASSQATTAPLYEQYF.

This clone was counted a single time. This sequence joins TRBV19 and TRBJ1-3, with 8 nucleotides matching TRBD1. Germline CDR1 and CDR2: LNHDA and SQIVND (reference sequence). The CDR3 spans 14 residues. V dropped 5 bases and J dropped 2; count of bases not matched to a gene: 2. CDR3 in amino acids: CASSPDRAGNTIYF. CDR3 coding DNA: TGTGCCAGTAGTCCGGACAGGGCTGGAAACACCATATATTTT.

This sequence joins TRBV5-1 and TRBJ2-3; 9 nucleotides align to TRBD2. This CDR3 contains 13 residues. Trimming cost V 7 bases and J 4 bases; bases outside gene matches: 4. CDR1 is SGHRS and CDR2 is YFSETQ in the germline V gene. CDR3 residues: CASEAGGADTQYF. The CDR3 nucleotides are TGCGCCAGCGAAGCGGGGGGCGCAGATACGCAGTATTTT.